This T cell receptor beta chain was sequenced for a study of shared clonotypes between healthy human individuals. Overall study results and limits: Clonotypes that were shared across a few donors made up 4% to 6% of naive CD4 clonotypes.

Regarding this clone: Its antigen is unidentified.

This was a deep-level run. Original processing methods: Junction-only sequences without quality scores were provided by ImmunoSEQ, so filtering was different. TCRdb's table, derived via immunoSEQ multiplex PCR, lists solely in-frame clones and lacks some. V, J and clone size were drawn from that table, and D and trimming were deduced from the DNA. The sample shows roughly 1,500,000 clones, around 98.5% of them seen only once. The CDR3 sequence is 13 residues long. With 6 bases clipped from V and 6 bases from J, the junction kept 7 bases outside the gene matches. Germline CDR1 reads SEHNR; CDR2 reads FQNEAQ (reference sequence).

The gene calls are TRBV7-9 and TRBJ1-2; 7 bases align to TRBD1. Material: naive CD4+ T cells sorted from blood. Subset here: CD45RA+ positively selected. The receptor was derived from a young man in good health. The CDR3 DNA follows: TGTGCCAGCAGTCCCGACAGGGTGGATGGCTACACCTTC. Translated, it gives CASSPDRVDGYTF.